A selection of T cell receptor beta chains follows, all from one sample in a study of identical twins. Using its own MiXCR run on the 5' RACE reads, TCRdb lists one record per CDR3 protein. The table has 1.5 million or so distinct CDR3 sequences, about 31% seen once. The sequenced material came from cord blood. These receptor sequences come from a newborn girl in good health. Both conserved end residues are part of each CDR3. Each record gives: clone size, V gene, J gene, D gene, CDR3 DNA, CDR3 protein. The D gene is left open where the match is weak. Some rows have no size entry. The others give once, few or many, or a class for an expanded clone.

few	TRBV5-1	TRBJ2-4	-	TGCGCCAGCAGCCACCCGGGAACCGAATTAGCCAAAAACATTCAGTACTTC	CASSHPGTELAKNIQYF
few	TRBV5-1	TRBJ2-2	-	TGCGCCAGCAGCCTCGACTGGGGCGGGGAGCTGTTTTTT	CASSLDWGGELFF
-	TRBV4-2	TRBJ1-2	-	TGTGCCAGCAGCCAAGAAACGAGATCCTTCTATGGCTACACCTTC	CASSQETRSFYGYTF
-	TRBV20-1	TRBJ2-6	-	TGCAGTGCTAGGGGGATCTCTGGGGCCAACGTCCTGACTTTC	CSARGISGANVLTF
-	TRBV6-5	TRBJ1-4	-	TGTGCCAGCCTTTCTCGAGGAGGGAGCGCTAGTGAAAAACTGTTTTTT	CASLSRGGSASEKLFF
many	TRBV10-3	TRBJ2-5	-	TGTGCCATCAGTGAGTCAGGGTCCCACCAAGAGACCCAGTACTTC	CAISESGSHQETQYF
-	TRBV12-3/TRBV12-4	TRBJ2-7	-	TGTGCCAGCAGACTGAACAACTACGAGCAGTACTTC	CASRLNNYEQYF
few	TRBV4-1	TRBJ1-2	-	TGCGCCAGCAGCCAACCTCGGGAGGGCAGAGGCTACACCTTC	CASSQPREGRGYTF
few	TRBV29-1	TRBJ2-6	-	TGCAGCGTTGGGTTGGGTTCTGGGGCCAACGTCCTGACTTTC	CSVGLGSGANVLTF
-	TRBV29-1	TRBJ2-7	-	TGCAGCGCACTCCGGGACGGGACCTACGAGCAGTACTTC	CSALRDGTYEQYF
many	TRBV29-1	TRBJ2-5	-	TGCAGCGTCCTCGGACCAGAAGAGACCCAGTACTTC	CSVLGPEETQYF
-	TRBV7-9	TRBJ2-4	-	TGTGCCAGCAGCTCCTACGAGGATCAGTACTTC	CASSSYEDQYF
few	TRBV25-1	TRBJ2-7	-	TGTGCCAGCGACATCAGGGGAGAAGCCCCCTACGAGCAGTACTTC	CASDIRGEAPYEQYF
-	TRBV24-1	TRBJ2-5	-	TGTGCCACCAGTGATCCCTTTCGACGGAGCCAAGAGACCCAGTACTTC	CATSDPFRRSQETQYF
-	TRBV7-9	TRBJ1-4	-	TGTTCCAGCAGCTTTTTGGATGAAAAACTGTTTTTT	CSSSFLDEKLFF
-	TRBV24-1	TRBJ1-1	-	TGTGCCACCAGTGATGCCACGGGGGCTTACACTGAAGCTTTCTTT	CATSDATGAYTEAFF
-	TRBV27	TRBJ2-5	TRBD2	TGTGCCAGCAGTTTATGGCTAGCGGGAGGGGGCCAGTACTTC	CASSLWLAGGGQYF
-	TRBV6-5	TRBJ1-1	-	TGTGCCAGCAGTTATCAAGCCCTGAACACTGAAGCTTTCTTT	CASSYQALNTEAFF
-	TRBV7-8	TRBJ2-1	TRBD2	TGTGCCAGCAGCCAACAAACCCCCAGACTAGCGGCCCTTGGGCACAACGAGCAGTTCTTC	CASSQQTPRLAALGHNEQFF
-	TRBV6-2/TRBV6-3	TRBJ2-2	TRBD1	TGTGCCAGCAGTCAACTAGGACAGGGCCCGAACACCGGGGAGCTGTTTTTT	CASSQLGQGPNTGELFF
few	TRBV24-1	TRBJ1-2	-	TGTGCCACCAGTGATTTGTGCAGGGTTGGCTACACCTTC	CATSDLCRVGYTF
few	TRBV12-3/TRBV12-4	TRBJ1-4	TRBD1	TGTGCCAGCAGCCGTTACAGGGGGGTGGAAAAACTGTTTTTT	CASSRYRGVEKLFF
-	TRBV4-1	TRBJ2-1	-	TGCGCCAGCAGCCAAGGTGGCCAAAACTCCTACAATGAGCAGTTCTTC	CASSQGGQNSYNEQFF
-	TRBV20-1	TRBJ2-2	TRBD1	TGCAGTGCTAGAAGGGGGCGCGTGCGCGGGGAGCTGTTTTTT	CSARRGRVRGELFF
-	TRBV6-1	TRBJ2-7	-	TGTGCCAGCAGCAGGGCACAGGCCAGCTACGAGCAGTACTTC	CASSRAQASYEQYF
-	TRBV11-2	TRBJ2-1	-	TGTGCTAGCAGCGCCGGGATACACAATGAGCAGTTCTTC	CASSAGIHNEQFF
few	TRBV28	TRBJ1-6	-	TGTGTCCATGGGTTTGATTCACCCCTCCACTTT	CVHGFDSPLHF
few	TRBV4-1	TRBJ2-3	TRBD2	TGCGCCAGCAGCCAAGAGACTAGCGGGGGGGTAGGGGATACGCAGTATTTT	CASSQETSGGVGDTQYF
few	TRBV24-1	TRBJ2-5	-	TGTGCCACCAGTGCGGGACCTAAGGAGACCCAGTACTTC	CATSAGPKETQYF
few	TRBV20-1	TRBJ1-6	-	TGCAGTGCTAGAGTTCAGGGTCAGAATTCACCCCTCCACTTT	CSARVQGQNSPLHF
-	TRBV9	TRBJ1-3	TRBD1	TGTGCCAGCAGCGTAGCTACAGGGGCTGGAAACACCATATATTTT	CASSVATGAGNTIYF
-	TRBV4-1	TRBJ1-1	TRBD1	TGCTCCAGCAGCCAAGAGGGGGCGAACACTGAAGCTTTCTTT	CSSSQEGANTEAFF
-	TRBV6-1	TRBJ1-1	TRBD1	TGTGCCAGCAGCGGTTTTCCAGGGGGCACTGAAGCTTTCTTT	CASSGFPGGTEAFF
few	TRBV28	TRBJ1-5	-	TGTGCCAGCAGTACCGCAGGGCTTAGCAATCAGCCCCAGCATTTT	CASSTAGLSNQPQHF
-	TRBV28	TRBJ2-5	-	TGTGCCAGCAGTTTACAGGGTTCTCGGAATGAGCAGTACTTC	CASSLQGSRNEQYF
-	TRBV5-6	TRBJ2-4	-	TGTGCCAGCAACTTGGACTACAGGGGAGGGAAAAACATTCAGTACTTC	CASNLDYRGGKNIQYF
-	TRBV3-1	TRBJ2-1	-	TGTGCCAGCAGCCAACGGGGGATAGGAGAGAATGAGCAGTTCTTC	CASSQRGIGENEQFF
few	TRBV29-1	TRBJ2-7	-	TGCAGCGTTGCTATGTGGTCGGCCGAGCAGTACTTC	CSVAMWSAEQYF
few	TRBV6-1	TRBJ1-1	-	TGTGCCAGCAGTGGGGGCGTAGGGAACACTGAAGCTTTCTTT	CASSGGVGNTEAFF
few	TRBV5-1	TRBJ2-1	-	TGCGCCAGCAGCCAAAAGCCAGAAATGGGCTACAATGAGCAGTTCTTC	CASSQKPEMGYNEQFF
-	TRBV5-1	TRBJ2-2	-	TGCGCCAGCAGCTTGAGGACTACAAACACCGGGGAGCTGTTTTTT	CASSLRTTNTGELFF
-	TRBV28	TRBJ1-2	-	TGTGCCAGCAGTAAACCAAATGGCTACACCTTC	CASSKPNGYTF